The T cell receptor beta chain under discussion was sequenced for a study of siplizumab effects on memory and regulatory T cells (dated by TCRdb to between 2019 and 2020). Background for the entire study: The study looked at the effect of siplizumab, an anti-CD2 antibody, on alloreactive T-cell subsets in allogeneic mixed lymphocyte reactions made from human PBMCs.

TCRbeta CDR3 sequencing was performed on sorted unstimulated T cells and on proliferating T cells recovered from mixed lymphocyte reactions. Fresh whole blood from approximately ten HLA-typed healthy donors was used to isolate PBMCs. To map where alloreactive clones came from, unstimulated CD4+ non-regulatory T cells were FACS-sorted. V is cut back by 1 base and J by 2 bases, with 9 bases in the junction unmatched. The CDR3 has 17 amino acids, counting the end cysteine and phenylalanine. The only DNA kept is the CDR3, 51 bases in frame from the first base. Sequences SGHNT (CDR1) and YYREEE (CDR2) are obtained from the germline V gene (reference sequence). As regards this clone: The specificity of this receptor is unknown. No per-base quality is available; no much larger clone lies one base away.

Study-wide conclusions, independent of this receptor: The suppressive function of proliferating Tregs from siplizumab cultures was not functionally confirmed. Because sequences at frequencies below about 10^-5 were poorly captured, only a minor fraction of alloreactive clones could be mapped back to unstimulated subsets. The cumulative frequency of alloreactive sequences that could be traced back to unstimulated CD4+ memory T cells was significantly reduced by siplizumab. Greater diversity appeared to be present in unstimulated naive T cells than in memory T cells, and a substantial contribution to the alloresponse seemed to be made by naive cells. A naive or memory phenotype could not be assigned to roughly 75-97% of proliferating CD4+ or CD8+ clones. Of the alloreactive CD4+ clones that could be mapped, the Treg-derived share averaged about 70% with siplizumab compared with under 35% in control reactions.

Receptor amplification or capture employed the immunoSEQ multiplex PCR assay. Around 100,000 TCR templates per sample were assayed by the deep sequencing platform. Genomic DNA extracted from sorted T cells was used for TCRbeta CDR3 sequencing. Processing in the source paper ran as follows. The R programming language was used for clonal analysis of TCRbeta CDR3 data. Alloreactive CD4+ and CD8+ clones were identified by comparing unstimulated samples to CFSE-low samples taken after the reaction. By matching sequences to the repertoires of sorted unstimulated Treg and non-Treg cells, each alloreactive CD4+ clone was assigned a regulatory or non-regulatory origin. Drawn from immuneACCESS, this table holds only the in-frame rearrangements with V and J called that TCRdb kept. Clones are partly lost; checked studies trace under half to an unresolved V gene and leave the rest unexplained. For V, J and clone size, that table is used; D and trimming come from the DNA. Within this sample are roughly 110,000 clones, with roughly 95% of them counted one time only. Around 0.15% of the sample is in the top ten clones.

The specimen sequenced was non-Treg CD4+ T cells sorted from blood. In light of the paper, this sample's cell subset or site label describes: FACS-sorted unstimulated CD4+ non-regulatory T cells. This receptor chain uses TRBV5-4 and TRBJ2-5, and 9 bases in between align with TRBD2. This sequence was found in a human donor in good health. CDR3 loop: CASSLYGSGGSQETQYF. The bases are TGTGCCAGCAGCTTGTATGGCAGCGGGGGGTCACAAGAGACCCAGTACTTC.